A single sample gave rise to the 18 T cell receptor beta chains below, sequenced in a study of cytomegalovirus exposure and HLA in healthy donors. Amplification used 60 Vbeta primers and 13 Jbeta primers. Clones were read by immunoSEQ multiplex PCR, and TCRdb kept only the in-frame ones, dropping some. This table holds around 150,000 clones, about 80% found once. Sequencing was performed on PBMCs. The receptors originated from a woman aged 50 to 60 in good health and CMV-seropositive.

The rearrangement links TRBV25-1 to TRBJ1-2; D is undetermined. The V end lost 1 base, the J end lost 6 bases, and 6 bases lay between the germline ends. From germline, CDR1 is MGHDK and CDR2 SYGVNS. This CDR3 has 12 amino acids. Written as DNA, the CDR3 is TGTGCCAGCAGTGAATGGGAGAATGGCTACACCTTC. It specifies CASSEWENGYTF.

The chain uses TRBV2 and TRBJ2-3; 9 bases map to TRBD2. The germline V gene has CDR1 SNHLY and CDR2 FYNNEI. This CDR3 contains 16 residues. V trimming: 2 bases; J trimming: 2 bases; junction bases outside the gene matches: 5. The CDR3 DNA follows: TGTGCCAGCAGTGAAATGGGACTAGCTCCCACAGATACGCAGTATTTT. Translated, it gives CASSEMGLAPTDTQYF.

The CDR3 loop is CASSLPGLREQYF. CDR3 DNA: TGTGCCAGCAGCCTCCCGGGACTAAGGGAGCAGTACTTC. The V gene is TRBV5-4, the J gene TRBJ2-7; 7 nucleotides align to TRBD2. Germline assignment: CDR1 SGHNT and CDR2 YYREEE (reference sequence). CDR3 length equals 13 residues. After removal of 4 bases from V and 7 bases from J, the junction contained 8 bases not matched to a gene. Supplemented by reference TRBV5-4 and TRBJ2-7, the full variable domain reads ETGVTQSPTHLIKTRGQQVTLRCSSQSGHNTVSWYQQALGQGPQFIFQYYREEENGRGNFPPRFSGLQFPNYSSELNVNALELDDSALYLCASSLPGLREQYFGPGTRLTVT.

V gene TRBV7-2 combines with J gene TRBJ2-7, with 9 bases lining up with TRBD1. The length of the CDR3 is 15 residues. With 5 bases clipped from V and 2 bases from J, the junction kept 7 bases outside the gene matches. Germline CDR1 and CDR2: SGHTA and FQGNSA. As DNA, the CDR3 is TGTGCCAGCAGCCGAGGACAGGGGTTCCCCTACGAGCAGTACTTC. Amino acids: CASSRGQGFPYEQYF.

This chain connects TRBV2 to TRBJ2-7; D uncertain. Trimming left V 6 bases short and J 2 bases short, with 14 bases between. This CDR3 spans 14 amino acids. CDR1 and CDR2 from the germline V gene are SNHLY and FYNNEI. CDR3 DNA sequence: TGTGCCAGCAGATTAACAAACACACCCTACGAGCAGTACTTC. This encodes CASRLTNTPYEQYF.

This chain joins TRBV13 and TRBJ2-5; TRBD2 matches 14 bases. V dropped 5 bases and J dropped 4; count of bases not matched to a gene: 3. The germline V gene has CDR1 PRHDT and CDR2 FYEKMQ (reference sequence). The CDR3 is made up of 15 amino acids. The CDR3 DNA is TGTGCCAGCAGCCCGGGGACTAGCGGGAGAGAGACCCAGTACTTC. This gives the protein CASSPGTSGRETQYF.

V usage is TRBV7-2 and J usage is TRBJ2-2, with TRBD1 matching 7 bases. The CDR3 sequence is 15 residues long. Germline CDR1 reads SGHTA; CDR2 reads FQGNSA. Losses at the gene ends were 5 bases for V and 5 bases for J; bases not matched to a gene: 8. DNA for the CDR3: TGTGCCAGCAGCAAAGACGGGACAGTGACCGGGGAGCTGTTTTTT. It translates to CASSKDGTVTGELFF.

This chain links TRBV19 with TRBJ1-2; D is uncertain. Trimming removed 3 bases at V and 4 bases at J, with 15 bases between. The germline V gene encodes CDR1 LNHDA and CDR2 SQIVND (reference sequence). The CDR3 runs to 15 residues. CDR3 nucleotide sequence: TGTGCCAGTAGTATTTCGGGAGCAACGGCCTATGGCTACACCTTC. Its protein product is CASSISGATAYGYTF.

The chain is built from TRBV5-3 and TRBJ1-6, with D unresolved. TRBV5-3 is flagged as an ORF with uncertain function. The V end was cut by 2 bases, the J end by 2 bases, with 14 bases between. The CDR3 sequence is 17 residues long. In DNA, the CDR3 is TGTGCCAGAAGCTTCGCTCTTGAGCGGGCCTATAATTCACCCCTCCACTTT. It specifies CARSFALERAYNSPLHF.

The CDR3, as DNA: TGTGCCAGCTCACCAAGTTCAGGTTTCTCTGGAAACACCATATATTTT. Translating it yields CASSPSSGFSGNTIYF. The V call is TRBV18, the J call TRBJ1-3; D is uncertain. From germline, CDR1 is KGHSH and CDR2 LQKENI. There are 16 residues in the CDR3. Trimming cost V 2 bases and J 0 bases, with 11 bases left between them.

The sample holds a few counts of this clone. The J gene is TRBJ2-3, the V gene TRBV18; 10 nucleotides match TRBD2. After removal of 5 bases from V and 1 base from J, the junction contained 6 bases not matched to a gene. Germline V gene sequence: CDR1 KGHSH, CDR2 LQKENI. CDR3 length equals 16 residues. This CDR3 is CASSTDLAGGTDTQYF. CDR3 nucleotides: TGTGCCAGCTCAACCGATCTAGCGGGGGGCACAGATACGCAGTATTTT.

V and J are TRBV7-9 and TRBJ1-3; 8 nucleotides line up with TRBD1. V was clipped by 4 bases and J by 4 bases; unmatched bases: 9. Germline CDR1 reads SEHNR; CDR2 reads FQNEAQ (reference sequence). This CDR3 has 16 residues. The CDR3 DNA follows: TGTGCCAGCAGCTACAAAGACAGGGGATACGGAAACACCATATATTTT. Its translation: CASSYKDRGYGNTIYF.

The genes are TRBV5-1 and TRBJ2-1; 12 bases fit TRBD1. V lost 4 bases to trimming and J lost 8 bases; unmatched junction nucleotides: 7. CDR3 length: 15 amino acids. Germline V CDR1 and CDR2: SGHRS, YFSETQ. CDR3 nucleotides: TGCGCCAGCAGCCCAGGGACAGGGGGCATAGATGAGCAGTTCTTC. It encodes CASSPGTGGIDEQFF.

The table lists this clone with a count of one. The V gene is TRBV20-1, the J gene TRBJ1-4; D remains unclear. The CDR3 length is 11 residues. Trimming cost V 6 bases and J 5 bases, with 7 bases left between them. Germline-derived CDR1 and CDR2 are DFQATT and SNEGSKA (reference sequence). The CDR3 bases are TGCAGTGCCCTACTCAATGAAAAACTGTTTTTT. This sequence encodes CSALLNEKLFF.

The chain links TRBV5-4 to TRBJ2-5, with a weak D call TRBD2 (6 bases). The CDR3 has 15 amino acids. The V gene's germline CDR1 is SGHNT and CDR2 YYREEE (reference sequence). V shed 0 bases and J shed 4 bases, with 13 bases lying between them. The CDR3 loop is CASSLAPREGETQYF. CDR3 nucleotide sequence: TGTGCCAGCAGCTTGGCCCCGCGGGAAGGAGAGACCCAGTACTTC. The complete variable domain, with remaining parts taken from reference TRBV5-4 and TRBJ2-5, reads ETGVTQSPTHLIKTRGQQVTLRCSSQSGHNTVSWYQQALGQGPQFIFQYYREEENGRGNFPPRFSGLQFPNYSSELNVNALELDDSALYLCASSLAPREGETQYFGPGTRLLVL.

V is TRBV4-1 and J is TRBJ1-5; TRBD1 agrees at 7 bases. With V trimmed by 2 bases and J by 3 bases, 7 bases remained unmatched. Germline values: CDR1 MGHRA, CDR2 YSYEKL. The CDR3 extends over 16 amino acids. The CDR3 coding sequence is TGCGCCAGCAGCCAAAGACAGGGTGATAACAATCAGCCCCAGCATTTT. Translated: CASSQRQGDNNQPQHF.

This clone showed up just a few times. Other nucleotide sequences in the sample specify the same CDR3. The chain recombines TRBV11-2 with TRBJ2-7, with 11 bases fitting TRBD1. J gave up 7 bases and V 3 bases, and 5 bases lay outside the gene matches. The CDR3 covers 14 residues. The germline gives CDR1 SGHAT, CDR2 FQNNGV. The CDR3 here is CASSLGQGGGEQYF. CDR3 bases: TGTGCCAGCAGCTTGGGACAGGGGGGTGGGGAGCAGTACTTC.

This chain links TRBV7-9 with TRBJ1-3; perhaps TRBD1 as D (5 bases). V lost 7 bases to trimming and J lost 0 bases, with 13 bases between them. The CDR3 extends over 15 amino acids. Germline values: CDR1 SEHNR, CDR2 FQNEAQ (reference sequence). The CDR3 sequence: CASTSTASSGNTIYF. In nucleotides, the CDR3 is TGTGCCAGCACGTCGACAGCCAGCTCTGGAAACACCATATATTTT.